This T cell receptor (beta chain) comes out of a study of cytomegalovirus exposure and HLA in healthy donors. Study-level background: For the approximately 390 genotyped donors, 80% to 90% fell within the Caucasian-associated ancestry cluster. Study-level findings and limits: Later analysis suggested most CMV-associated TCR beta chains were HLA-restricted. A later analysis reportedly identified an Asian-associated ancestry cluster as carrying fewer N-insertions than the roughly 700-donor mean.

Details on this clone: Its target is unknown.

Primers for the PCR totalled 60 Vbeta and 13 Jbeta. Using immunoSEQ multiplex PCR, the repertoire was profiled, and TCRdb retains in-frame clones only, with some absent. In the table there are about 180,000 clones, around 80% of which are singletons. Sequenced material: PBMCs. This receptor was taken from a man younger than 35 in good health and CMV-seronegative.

The CDR3 nucleotides read TGTGCCAGCAGCTTAGACCTCCGCGGGGGTACGGGTGGCTACACCTTC. Amino acid sequence: CASSLDLRGGTGGYTF. The V and J genes are TRBV7-2 and TRBJ1-2; TRBD1 is a possible D gene (5 bases). Germline V lookup: CDR1 SGHTA, CDR2 FQGNSA. This CDR3 spans 16 amino acids. Trimming stripped 1 base from V and 7 bases from J, with 19 bases between.